This T cell receptor beta chain was recovered during a study of response to subunit inactivated influenza vaccine. Whole-study findings and limits: Only a handful of new T cells, the authors suggested, are recruited with each seasonal influenza vaccination.

The CDR3 contains 14 residues. From germline, CDR1 is ENHRY and CDR2 SYGVKD. V dropped 5 bases and J dropped 5; count of bases not matched to a gene: 6. TCRdb used MiXCR to reprocess the RT-PCR reads, holding one entry per CDR3 protein. Of approximately 290,000 distinct CDR3 sequences detected, 22% appear once; the ten largest clones hold approximately 10%. Comments on this clonotype: As yet, its antigen is unknown.

The input for sequencing was PBMCs from blood, taken approximately 20 months after vaccination. The sequence derives from a man between 50 and 75 years old who received an inactivated influenza vaccine. The V and J genes are TRBV10-3 and TRBJ1-5; 7 bases are shared with TRBD1. CDR3 in amino acids: CAISLGQSDQPQHF. The CDR3 region has the DNA TGTGCCATCAGTCTGGGACAGTCCGATCAGCCCCAGCATTTT.